This T cell receptor (beta chain) appears in the sequencing data of a study of blood T cell repertoires in COVID-19. Study summary: Sources were T cells, B-cell-depleted T cells, or PBMCs; the material itself was cDNA or gDNA.

Participant reports of clinical history set cohort assignment. Symptom resolution, clearance, or two negative PCRs marked donors in Cohort 3 as recovered. This clone was seen a handful of times. Some clones are missing from TCRdb's copy, which holds only in-frame ones; the method was immunoSEQ multiplex PCR. The sample holds about 200,000 clones, 75% to 85% seen once. Sequences were obtained from PBMCs or T cells enriched from blood (not recorded which). The TCR comes from a man aged 35-49 years who had recovered from COVID-19.

The CDR3 sequence: CASRTGLAGVGNPFF. In nucleotides, the CDR3 is TGTGCCAGCAGGACGGGACTAGCGGGAGTCGGAAATCCGTTCTTC. The J gene is TRBJ2-1, the V gene TRBV2; 14 nucleotides match TRBD2. Germline CDR1 and CDR2: SNHLY and FYNNEI. Losses at the gene ends were 6 bases for V and 15 bases for J; bases not matched to a gene: 13. This CDR3 region has 15 residues.